This TCR beta chain comes out of a study of blood T cell repertoires in COVID-19 (dated by TCRdb to the early 2020s). A note on the overall study: Samples covering the acute and convalescent phases of COVID-19 were provided by collaborators in the United States, Italy and Spain. The material from the prospective study consisted of cDNA or gDNA derived from T cells, B-cell-depleted T cells, or PBMCs. Subjects who had been exposed to COVID-19, were actively infected with it, or had recovered from it provided the deeply sampled blood TCRbeta repertoires that made up the dataset. A freely available public database, intended as a resource for researchers studying the immune response to SARS-CoV-2, is where the repertoires were released. The samples were drawn from the first 160 participants of the ongoing ImmuneRACE study and from 950 to 1,500 subjects provided by 6 global collaborators. A de-identified subject ID, COVID-19 status, age in years and sex were almost always included in the sample metadata. HLA class I and class II types, where available, came from metadata supplied by the sample provider rather than from assay-based typing.

The immunoSEQ Assay, a bias-controlled multiplex PCR, was used to amplify TCRbeta CDR3 regions from genomic DNA. Per the source publication's procedure: The number of nucleated cells in each sample was estimated by amplification of reference gene primers within the assay. To quantify the absolute abundance of each unique TCRbeta CDR3 rearrangement, sequence reads were collapsed and filtered. For each sample, productive Simpson clonality was calculated as the square root of Simpson's diversity index across productive rearrangements. Held by TCRdb, this immuneACCESS table contains in-frame sequences only and omits some clones. Under half of the omission traces to an unresolved V gene where checked; the cause of the rest is unknown. V, J and clone size are taken as reported in that table, and D and trimming were inferred from the DNA itself. The sample table holds 250,000 to 300,000 clones, of which 80% to 85% were seen once. The ten largest account for roughly 3.1% of the sample.

Enrolling through a virtual design, the prospective study's participants ranged in age from roughly 18 to 95 years and lived across 24 United States geographic areas. In the prospective study, participants were assigned to cohorts based on the clinical history participants reported in a screening survey and a study questionnaire. Recovered participants in ImmuneRACE Cohort 3 were defined as having two consecutive negative NP/OP PCR tests, clearance from a healthcare professional, or resolution of symptoms. Mobile phlebotomists in the prospective study collected whole blood, serum and a nasopharyngeal or oropharyngeal swab from every participant. Over a roughly 2-month period, participants in the prospective study had the option of providing additional blood draws and questionnaires. Prospective study blood samples were shipped either frozen or at room temperature before DNA extraction. The full study reports these points: How much clinical and demographic metadata was included differed by source and by participant, and the metadata was provided uncurated.

Concerning this clone itself: There is no known antigen for this receptor. Per-base quality was not reported, and no clone a single base away is much larger than it.

For this chain, trimming is 5 bases at the V end and 0 bases at the J end, and the number of junction bases without a gene match is 8. In the germline V gene, CDR1 corresponds to SGHTA and CDR2 to FQGNSA. Reading from cysteine to phenylalanine, the CDR3 counts 16 amino acids. Only the CDR3 part of the read is kept: 48 bases, read in frame from the first base. This chain joins TRBV7-2 to TRBJ1-1; 8 of the junction bases match TRBD1. The TCR sequence derives from a man between 45 and 60 years old who had recovered from COVID-19. Specimen: PBMCs or T cells enriched from blood (not recorded which). The CDR3: CASSLRDRLMNTEAFF. The nucleotide sequence is given as TGTGCCAGCAGCCTCCGGGACAGGTTGATGAACACTGAAGCTTTCTTT.